These 8 T cell receptor beta chains originate from one sample sequenced in a study of blood T cell repertoires in COVID-19. Some clones are missing from TCRdb's copy, which holds only in-frame ones; the method was immunoSEQ multiplex PCR. This table holds under 300,000 clones, roughly 88% found once. The sample was peripheral blood. The receptors originated from an older man with acute or convalescent COVID-19.

V is TRBV24-1 and J is TRBJ1-5; a weak D match, TRBD1 (6 bases). V lost 6 bases and J 3 bases, leaving 11 bases between the germline ends. CDR3 length: 14 amino acids. Germline V gene data show CDR1 as KGHDR and CDR2 as SFDVKD. The CDR3 coding sequence is TGTGCCACCAGTACAGGGTCAAACAATCAGCCCCAGCATTTT. Encoded protein: CATSTGSNNQPQHF.

The sample holds a few counts of this clone. This CDR3 reads CASSIFGGRRTEAFF. The CDR3 DNA sequence: TGTGCCAGTAGTATCTTTGGGGGGAGGAGGACTGAAGCTTTCTTT. V is TRBV19 and J is TRBJ1-1, with D possibly being TRBD1 (5 bases). The germline CDR1 and CDR2 sequences are LNHDA and SQIVND (reference sequence). The CDR3 is 15 residues long. Between the trimmed V and J ends, which lost 3 bases and 5 bases, there was a span of 16 bases.

CDR3 DNA sequence: TGTGCCAGCAGTCCCATCGGACAGGGGGGTCAGCCCCAGCATTTT. Its protein is CASSPIGQGGQPQHF. This chain uses TRBV27 with TRBJ1-5; 10 bases agree with TRBD1. Germline assignment: CDR1 MNHEY and CDR2 SMNVEV (reference sequence). Trimming removed 5 bases from V and 6 bases from J; junction bases left unmatched: 7. CDR3 length: 15 residues.

V is TRBV4-2 and J is TRBJ1-4, with D unclear. V shed 0 bases and J shed 0 bases, with 8 bases lying between them. Germline lookup yields CDR1 LGHNA and CDR2 YNFKEQ. The CDR3 contains 16 residues. The CDR3 DNA reads as TGTGCCAGCAGCCAAGATGGCGGTTCAACTAATGAAAAACTGTTTTTT. This gives the protein CASSQDGGSTNEKLFF.

The chain uses TRBV2 and TRBJ2-7; maybe TRBD1 (6 bases). The V and J ends lost 6 bases and 0 bases respectively, with 15 bases between them. The CDR3 spans 15 residues. Germline V gives CDR1 SNHLY, CDR2 FYNNEI. The DNA for the CDR3 is TGTGCCAGCAGGCCCGGGACAACCTACTCCTACGAGCAGTACTTC. This translates into CASRPGTTYSYEQYF.

The chain is built from TRBV10-2 and TRBJ2-2; TRBD1 might be the D (7 bases). The CDR3 covers 14 residues. The V gene lost 7 bases and the J gene lost 3 bases, with 12 bases spanning the gap. Germline CDR1 WSHSY, CDR2 SAAADI. The CDR3 spells CASTGGSHTGELFF. The CDR3 DNA follows: TGCGCCAGCACAGGGGGGTCCCACACCGGGGAGCTGTTTTTT.

Regarding this clone: At the DNA level, this CDR3 is encoded by other sequences in the same sample as well. The chain has TRBV11-2 and TRBJ1-2, with a possible D match to TRBD1 (6 bases). Trimming took off 4 bases at V and 4 bases at J, with 7 bases between the two ends. The CDR3 extends over 12 amino acids. The V gene's germline CDR1 is SGHAT and CDR2 FQNNGV. CDR3 DNA: TGTGCCAGCAGCTCGACAGGCTATGGCTACACCTTC. It codes for CASSSTGYGYTF.

V is TRBV11-3 and J is TRBJ2-2; 8 nucleotides align to TRBD2. This CDR3 spans 17 amino acids. Germline trimming cut 4 bases from V and 1 base from J; bases unmatched to any gene: 8. Germline-derived CDR1 and CDR2 are SGHNT and YENEEA. This chain's CDR3 is CASSSMGAGENTGELFF. DNA of the CDR3: TGTGCCAGCAGCTCCATGGGAGCGGGGGAGAACACCGGGGAGCTGTTTTTT.